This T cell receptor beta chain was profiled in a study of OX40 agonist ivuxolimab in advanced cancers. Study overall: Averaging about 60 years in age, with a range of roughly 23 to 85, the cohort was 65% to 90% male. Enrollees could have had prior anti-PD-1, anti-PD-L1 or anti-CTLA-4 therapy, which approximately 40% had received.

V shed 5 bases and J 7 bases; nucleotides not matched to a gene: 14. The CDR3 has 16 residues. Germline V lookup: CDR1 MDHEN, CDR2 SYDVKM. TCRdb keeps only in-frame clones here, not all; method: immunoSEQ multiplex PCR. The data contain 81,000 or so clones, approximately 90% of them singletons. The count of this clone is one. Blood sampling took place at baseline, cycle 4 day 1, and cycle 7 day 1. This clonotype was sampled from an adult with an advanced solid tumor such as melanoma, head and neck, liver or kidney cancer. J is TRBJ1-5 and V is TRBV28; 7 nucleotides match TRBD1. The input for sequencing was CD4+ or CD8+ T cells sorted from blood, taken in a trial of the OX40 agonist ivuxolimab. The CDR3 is CASSPNTGVEGQPQHF. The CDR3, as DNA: TGTGCCAGCAGTCCCAACACAGGGGTTGAGGGACAGCCCCAGCATTTT. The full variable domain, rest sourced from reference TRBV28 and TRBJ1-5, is DVKVTQSSRYLVKRTGEKVFLECVQDMDHENMFWYRQDPGLGLRLIYFSYDVKMKEKGDIPEGYSVSREKKERFSLILESASTNQTSMYLCASSPNTGVEGQPQHFGDGTRLSIL.